This section outlines one T cell receptor beta chain sequence together with its context. Its cognate antigen is unknown. The protocol was immunoSEQ multiplex PCR, while the TCRdb copy is restricted to in-frame clones and leaves out a portion. Found here are about 130,000 clones, over 80% of them singletons; the top ten hold roughly 3.3%. This entry belongs to a study of T cell responses to AZD1222 COVID-19 vaccine. Study-wide results and caveats: Compared with day 0, the breadth and depth of the Spike-specific TCR repertoire rose significantly after two doses of AZD1222.

V lost 5 bases and J lost 0; bases outside the gene matches: 5. The CDR3 is 16 amino acids. Germline lookup yields CDR1 SGHTA and CDR2 FQGNSA. Sequencing was performed on peripheral blood, taken 28 days after the second AZD1222 dose. The J gene is TRBJ2-3, the V gene TRBV7-2, with TRBD2 matching over 10 bases. The TCR sequence derives from an adult who received the AZD1222 COVID-19 vaccine. The CDR3 DNA follows: TGTGCCAGCAGCCTACTAGCGGGACCGAGCACAGATACGCAGTATTTT. Protein: CASSLLAGPSTDTQYF.